This TCR beta chain was sequenced in a study of T-cell reconstitution after alpha-beta-depleted transplantation in children. This clonotype was seen many times. For TCRbeta, the library was prepared with unique molecular identifiers. TCRdb re-derived calls from the PCR reads in MiXCR, one entry per CDR3 protein. This sample has 600,000 to 700,000 distinct CDR3 sequences, with roughly 17% found just once. The receptor comes from a human donor who donated a stem cell graft to a child with acute myeloid leukemia. The sample was PBMCs from the stem cell graft donor, taken from the stem cell graft.

Here the CDR3 reads CASSQNPDLSTDTQYF. CDR3 nucleotides: TGTGCCAGCAGCCAAAACCCTGACCTAAGCACAGATACGCAGTATTTT. The chain recombines TRBV7-2 with TRBJ2-3; D ambiguous. Trimming cost V 5 bases and J 0 bases, with 15 bases left between them. The length of the CDR3 is 16 residues. Germline CDR1 is SGHTA and CDR2 is FQGNSA.